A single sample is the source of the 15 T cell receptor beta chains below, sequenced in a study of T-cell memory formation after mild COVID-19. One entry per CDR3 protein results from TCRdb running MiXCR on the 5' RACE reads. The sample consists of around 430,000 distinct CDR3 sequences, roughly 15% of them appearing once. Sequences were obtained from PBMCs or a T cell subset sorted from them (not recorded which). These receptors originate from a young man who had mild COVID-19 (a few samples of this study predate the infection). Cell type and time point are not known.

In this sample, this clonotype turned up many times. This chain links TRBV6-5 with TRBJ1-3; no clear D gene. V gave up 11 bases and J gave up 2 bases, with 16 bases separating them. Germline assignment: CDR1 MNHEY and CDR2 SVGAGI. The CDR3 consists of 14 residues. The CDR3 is CAVSSHQPGNTIYF. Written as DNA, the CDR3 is TGTGCCGTATCATCACACCAACCTGGAAACACCATATATTTT.

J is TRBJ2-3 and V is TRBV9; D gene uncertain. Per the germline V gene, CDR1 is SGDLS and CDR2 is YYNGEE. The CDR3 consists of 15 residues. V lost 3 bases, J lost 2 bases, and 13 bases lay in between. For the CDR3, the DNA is TGTGCCAGCAGCGCCCCCCCACACGACACAGATACGCAGTATTTT. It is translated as CASSAPPHDTDTQYF.

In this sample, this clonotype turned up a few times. The CDR3 region is CASSYGSEAFF. The CDR3 nucleotides read TGTGCCAGCAGTTACGGGTCTGAAGCTTTCTTT. The chain employs TRBV6-2 or TRBV6-3 and TRBJ1-1; the D is unclear. Germline loops: CDR1 MNHEY, CDR2 SVGEGT. The V gene lost 2 bases and the J gene lost 6 bases, with 4 bases spanning the gap. The CDR3 spans 11 residues.

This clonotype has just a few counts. This chain's CDR3 is CSARTHSGTDTQYF. In DNA, the CDR3 is TGCAGTGCTAGGACTCACTCCGGCACAGATACGCAGTATTTT. The genes are TRBV20-1 and TRBJ2-3, with D unresolved. Germline V CDR1 and CDR2: DFQATT, SNEGSKA (reference sequence). CDR3 length: 14 amino acids. Trimming left V 3 bases short and J 1 base short, with 11 bases between.

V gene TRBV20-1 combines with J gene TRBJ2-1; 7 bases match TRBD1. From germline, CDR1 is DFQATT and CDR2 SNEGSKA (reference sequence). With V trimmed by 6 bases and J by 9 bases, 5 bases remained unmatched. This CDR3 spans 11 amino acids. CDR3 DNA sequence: TGCAGTGCAGGGGGCCAGGCTGAGCAGTTCTTC. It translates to CSAGGQAEQFF.

This CDR3 is CASSMRAGQETQYF. The DNA of the CDR3 is TGTGCCAGCAGCATGAGGGCAGGTCAAGAGACCCAGTACTTC. This chain links TRBV7-2 with TRBJ2-5, with a possible D match to TRBD2 (5 bases). Looked up from germline, CDR1 is SGHTA and CDR2 is FQGNSA. Trimming pared 5 bases from V and 2 bases from J, leaving 12 bases between. CDR3 length: 14 amino acids.

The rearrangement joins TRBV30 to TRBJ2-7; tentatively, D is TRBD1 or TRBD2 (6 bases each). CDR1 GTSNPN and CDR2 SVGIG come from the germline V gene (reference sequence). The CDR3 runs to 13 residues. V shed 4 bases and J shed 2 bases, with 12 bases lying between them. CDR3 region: CAWTRRGTYEQYF. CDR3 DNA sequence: TGTGCCTGGACTCGGAGGGGGACCTACGAGCAGTACTTC.

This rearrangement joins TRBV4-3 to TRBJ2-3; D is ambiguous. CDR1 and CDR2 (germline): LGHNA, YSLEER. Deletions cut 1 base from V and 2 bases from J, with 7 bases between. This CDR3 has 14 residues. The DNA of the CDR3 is TGCGCCAGCAGCCAAGCTGACCACACAGATACGCAGTATTTT. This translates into CASSQADHTDTQYF.

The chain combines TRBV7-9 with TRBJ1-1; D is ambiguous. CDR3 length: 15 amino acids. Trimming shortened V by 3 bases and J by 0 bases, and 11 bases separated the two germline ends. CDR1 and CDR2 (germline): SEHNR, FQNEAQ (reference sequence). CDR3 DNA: TGTGCCAGCAGCTTCGCGACGGCGATGAACACTGAAGCTTTCTTT. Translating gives CASSFATAMNTEAFF.

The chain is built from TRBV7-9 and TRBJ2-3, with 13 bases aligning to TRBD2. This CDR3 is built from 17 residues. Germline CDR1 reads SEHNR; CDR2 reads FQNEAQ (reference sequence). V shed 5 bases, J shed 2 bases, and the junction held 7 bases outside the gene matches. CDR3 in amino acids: CASSLPTSGGPTDTQYF. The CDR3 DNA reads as TGTGCCAGCAGCCTACCGACTAGCGGGGGGCCCACAGATACGCAGTATTTT.

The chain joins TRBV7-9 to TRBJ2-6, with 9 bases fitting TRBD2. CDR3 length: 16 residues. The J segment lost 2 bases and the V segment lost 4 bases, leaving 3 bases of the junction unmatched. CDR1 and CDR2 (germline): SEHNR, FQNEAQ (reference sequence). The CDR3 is CASSSGGGAGANVLTF. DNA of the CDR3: TGTGCCAGCAGCTCCGGCGGGGGGGCTGGGGCCAACGTCCTGACTTTC.

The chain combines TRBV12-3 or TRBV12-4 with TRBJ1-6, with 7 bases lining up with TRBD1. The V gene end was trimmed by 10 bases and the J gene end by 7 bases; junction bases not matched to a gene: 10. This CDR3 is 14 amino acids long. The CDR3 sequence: CAIGGGRGNSPLHF. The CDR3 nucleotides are TGTGCCATCGGGGGCGGCAGGGGGAATTCACCCCTCCACTTT.

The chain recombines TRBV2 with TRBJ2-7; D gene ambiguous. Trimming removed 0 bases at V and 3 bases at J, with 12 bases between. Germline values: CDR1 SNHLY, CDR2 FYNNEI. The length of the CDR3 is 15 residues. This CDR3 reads CASSEAGMALYEQYV. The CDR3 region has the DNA TGTGCCAGCAGTGAAGCGGGGATGGCACTCTACGAGCAGTACGTC.

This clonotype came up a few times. The CDR3 nucleotides read TGTGCCAGCAGCTTAGTGGCTAGCGGAGCCCTCAATGAGCAGTTCTTC. Its translation is CASSLVASGALNEQFF. The chain recombines TRBV7-2 with TRBJ2-1; 7 positions match TRBD2. The CDR3 is made up of 16 amino acids. V dropped 1 base and J dropped 6; count of bases not matched to a gene: 9. Germline lookup yields CDR1 SGHTA and CDR2 FQGNSA.

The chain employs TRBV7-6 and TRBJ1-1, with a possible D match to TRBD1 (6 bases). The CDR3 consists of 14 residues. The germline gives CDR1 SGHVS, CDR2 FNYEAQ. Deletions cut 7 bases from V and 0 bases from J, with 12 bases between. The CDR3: CASTRGGMNTEAFF. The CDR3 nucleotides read TGTGCCAGCACCCGGGGGGGCATGAACACTGAAGCTTTCTTT.